Each of the 9 T cell receptor beta chains below was sequenced from the same sample in a study of cytotoxic CD8 clonotypes in ibrutinib-treated CLL. The table came from immunoSEQ multiplex PCR; TCRdb's copy has only in-frame clones and leaves some out. Of over 110,000 clones in the sample, approximately 90% were seen once. Sequencing was performed on PBMCs, taken after 12 months of ibrutinib treatment. The source is a human donor with chronic lymphocytic leukemia.

The genes are TRBV10-3 and TRBJ2-2, with D uncertain. Germline CDR1 is ENHRY and CDR2 is SYGVKD. The CDR3 is made up of 16 amino acids. V lost 11 bases and J lost 0, with 19 bases in between. The CDR3 loop is CASSNAGSSNTGELFF. The CDR3 bases are TGTGCCTCCTCTAATGCCGGGTCTTCGAACACCGGGGAGCTGTTTTTT.

The chain combines TRBV9 with TRBJ2-3; unclear D gene. Germline CDR1 is SGDLS and CDR2 is YYNGEE. The CDR3 contains 13 residues. The ends were cut back, 0 bases at V and 3 bases at J, with 5 bases in the middle. The CDR3 is CASSVAATDTQYF. CDR3 sequence (DNA): TGTGCCAGCAGCGTAGCCGCTACAGATACGCAGTATTTT.

This clone was detected only once. The chain is built from TRBV5-6 and TRBJ2-7; TRBD1 agrees at 9 bases. The CDR3 contains 15 residues. CDR1 is SGHDT and CDR2 is YYEEEE in the germline V gene. V lost 3 bases to trimming and J lost 7 bases; unmatched junction nucleotides: 11. The CDR3 DNA is TGTGCCAGCAGCTCGTATGCACAGGGGGCGAGGGAGCAGTACTTC. Its translation is CASSSYAQGAREQYF. The whole variable domain, remainder taken from reference TRBV5-6 and TRBJ2-7, is DAGVTQSPTHLIKTRGQQVTLRCSPKSGHDTVSWYQQALGQGPQFIFQYYEEEERQRGNFPDRFSGHQFPNYSSELNVNALLLGDSALYLCASSSYAQGAREQYFGPGTRLTVT.

The chain uses TRBV9 and TRBJ2-7; D is uncertain. The germline V gene has CDR1 SGDLS and CDR2 YYNGEE. The CDR3 extends over 13 amino acids. The germline V and J ends were trimmed by 0 bases and 2 bases, with 6 bases remaining between them. The CDR3 DNA reads as TGTGCCAGCAGCGTAGGGCCGACCTACGAGCAGTACTTC. Translated, it gives CASSVGPTYEQYF.

DNA for the CDR3: TGTGCCAGCAGTGAAGCGCCACCTACCTCTGGAAACACCATATATTTT. This gives the protein CASSEAPPTSGNTIYF. V and J are TRBV6-1 and TRBJ1-3; no definite D call. V dropped 0 bases and J dropped 0 bases, with 9 bases sitting between them. The germline V gene encodes CDR1 MNHNS and CDR2 SASEGT. CDR3 length: 16 residues.

CDR3 coding DNA: TGTGCCAGCAGCTTGGGACTAGTCGGCGAGCAGTACTTC. It is translated as CASSLGLVGEQYF. The chain combines TRBV13 with TRBJ2-7, with 8 bases identical to TRBD2. CDR3 size: 13 residues. After removal of 3 bases from V and 6 bases from J, the junction contained 4 bases not matched to a gene. Germline V gives CDR1 PRHDT, CDR2 FYEKMQ (reference sequence).

The chain joins TRBV6-5 to TRBJ2-7; D possibly uses TRBD1 or TRBD2 (5 bases each). This CDR3 has 16 amino acids. Germline loops: CDR1 MNHEY, CDR2 SVGAGI. The V end was cut by 0 bases, the J end by 7 bases, with 19 bases between. Here the CDR3 reads CASSYSPQRPWGEQYF. DNA of the CDR3: TGTGCCAGCAGTTACTCCCCCCAGCGGCCGTGGGGGGAGCAGTACTTC.

The chain joins TRBV19 to TRBJ2-4; D is unclear. Germline CDR1 LNHDA, CDR2 SQIVND (reference sequence). Between the trimmed V and J ends, which lost 3 bases and 0 bases, there was a span of 18 bases. The CDR3 is made up of 18 amino acids. The CDR3 spells CASSIRTALDLAKNIQYF. CDR3 bases: TGTGCCAGTAGTATTAGGACCGCGTTGGATCTAGCCAAAAACATTCAGTACTTC.

The count of this clone is one. The CDR3 is CASSSSGIPYEQYF. The CDR3 DNA is TGTGCCAGCAGCTCTAGCGGGATTCCCTACGAGCAGTACTTC. The rearrangement links TRBV28 to TRBJ2-7, with 9 bases identical to TRBD2. The CDR3 consists of 14 residues. Germline loops: CDR1 MDHEN, CDR2 SYDVKM. J lost 2 bases, V lost 6 bases, and 5 bases had no gene match.